This TCR beta chain was identified during a study of T cell repertoires in cytomegalovirus infection. At the level of the study: Used in the study were CMV epitopes, some recently identified and HLA-C-restricted, others well-studied and HLA-B-restricted.

Findings and limits, study-wide: Summed frequency of shared TCR beta families picked out CMV carriers who also had the relevant HLA. The ex vivo response was dominated by HLA-C-restricted CMV-specific TCR beta clonotypes.

Of note for this clonotype: Its antigen remains unidentified.

TCRdb ran MiXCR on the reads and lists one entry per CDR3 protein. The sample lists some 800,000 distinct CDR3 sequences, almost 30% occurring once. In germline, CDR1 is SGHNT, CDR2 YYREEE (reference sequence). The CDR3 consists of 16 residues. After removal of 3 bases from V and 4 bases from J, the junction contained 10 bases not matched to a gene. V and J are TRBV5-4 and TRBJ2-7; 10 bases agree with TRBD1. The receptor was isolated from a human donor in good health (CMV status not recorded). Some clones in this sample may be carry-over from other donors' samples. Material: cultured CD8+ T cells from PBMCs, obtained from culture after CMV antigen stimulation. In DNA form, the CDR3 reads TGTGCCAGCAGCTCTCTCCGGGACAGGGGTTTTTACGAGCAGTACTTC. Residues: CASSSLRDRGFYEQYF.